The 3 T cell receptor beta chains below were found in one sample sequenced in a study of OX40 agonist ivuxolimab in advanced cancers. Only in-frame clones appear in the TCRdb table, and some are missing; sequencing was by immunoSEQ multiplex PCR. The sample carries tens of thousands of clones, approximately 90% recorded once. Source: CD4+ or CD8+ T cells sorted from blood, taken in a trial of the OX40 agonist ivuxolimab. These receptors came from an adult with an advanced solid tumor such as melanoma, head and neck, liver or kidney cancer.

The chain is built from TRBV27 and TRBJ1-2; D might be TRBD1 (5 bases). Germline CDR1 and CDR2: MNHEY and SMNVEV (reference sequence). V lost 5 bases, J lost 6 bases, and 19 bases lay in between. CDR3 length equals 15 residues. CDR3 region: CASSPQGKEWNGYTF. The CDR3 region has the DNA TGTGCCAGCAGTCCCCAGGGAAAAGAGTGGAATGGCTACACCTTC.

The chain uses TRBV11-2 and TRBJ2-7; the D gene could be TRBD1 or TRBD2 (5 bases each). V lost 4 bases to trimming and J lost 4 bases, with 8 bases between them. The CDR3 length is 12 residues. Germline V gene sequence: CDR1 SGHAT, CDR2 FQNNGV. CDR3 loop: CASSWDRYEQYF. The CDR3 DNA reads as TGTGCCAGCAGCTGGGACCGGTACGAGCAGTACTTC.

A few counts support this clone. The chain is built from TRBV5-4 and TRBJ2-2, with D possibly TRBD1 on 5 matching bases. Germline V gives CDR1 SGHNT, CDR2 YYREEE (reference sequence). This CDR3 has 12 amino acids. V gave up 1 base and J gave up 7 bases, with 5 bases separating them. Here the CDR3 DNA reads TGTGCCAGCAGCTTGAGGGGCGGGGAGCTGTTTTTT. It yields the protein CASSLRGGELFF.